This TCR beta chain was found in a study of T cells in women clearing cervical HPV infection. The CDR3 runs to 16 residues. Germline V lookup: CDR1 SGHRS, CDR2 YFSETQ. V dropped 0 bases and J dropped 1; count of bases not matched to a gene: 4. Method: immunoSEQ multiplex PCR; TCRdb's copy keeps in-frame clones and lacks some. The sample's table shows tens of thousands of clones. In regard to this clone: The read halts 3 residues ahead of the CDR3 end, with the missing end drawn from the germline J gene.

Sample: blood buffy coat. The clonotype comes from a woman aged 18 to 75 with a cervical HPV16 infection that either progressed to CIN3+ or cleared (not recorded which). The V gene is TRBV5-1, the J gene TRBJ1-1, with TRBD1 matching over 9 bases. The CDR3 DNA, read in part, is TGCGCCAGCAGCTTGGGCCGGACAGGGGCGAACACTGAA. This codes for CASSLGRTGANTE. The entire CDR3 reads CASSLGRTGANTEAFF.